These T cell receptor beta chains were read from a single sample in a study of shared clonotypes between healthy human individuals. This table comes from immunoSEQ multiplex PCR, and its TCRdb copy is limited to in-frame clones, with some not included. Here the sample spans about 660,000 clones, around 72% being singletons. Specimen: memory CD4+ T cells sorted from blood. These receptors all come from a woman between 25 and 40 years old in good health. CDR3s leave out the opening cysteine and the closing phenylalanine or tryptophan.

V	J	CDR3
TRBV27	TRBJ2-1	ASGERAPGQGVSNEQF
TRBV6-5	TRBJ2-6	ASSLISGANVLT
TRBV5-1	TRBJ1-2	ASSKGNYGYT
TRBV6-1	TRBJ2-7	ASSARTSGSLSSYEQY
TRBV7-2	TRBJ2-1	ASRSQGTYNEQF
TRBV7-9	TRBJ1-5	ASSLASVRDGQPQH
TRBV28	TRBJ1-1	ASTLGYTEAF
TRBV19	TRBJ1-6	ASSPGQLSLH
TRBV29-1	TRBJ1-2	SADDRHYGYT
TRBV10-3	TRBJ2-7	AINSGTTSYEQY
TRBV5-1	TRBJ1-4	ASSLYGEKLF
TRBV29-1	TRBJ2-2	SVDVTETGELF
TRBV7-2	TRBJ1-5	ASSLGGTGVQPQH
TRBV5-6	TRBJ2-5	ASSLVRIQETQY
TRBV6-5	TRBJ2-2	ASSYSGGDTGELF
TRBV11-2	TRBJ2-7	ASSLRLADLSYEQY
TRBV11-3	TRBJ2-2	ASRANTGELF
TRBV2	TRBJ1-2	ASIEGTYGYT
TRBV29-1	TRBJ2-3	SVQAGVGTDTQY
TRBV15	TRBJ2-3	ATSRNGREDTQY
TRBV28	TRBJ2-1	ASSLRTTHSGDLYNEQF
TRBV11-2	TRBJ2-7	ASRRQGAYEQY